This T cell receptor beta chain appears in the sequencing data of a study of blood T cells in healthy people across ages. Findings of the study overall: Roughly linear declines in TCR beta diversity per million T cells occurred with age.

The trim removed 1 base at V and 6 bases at J, leaving 3 bases unmatched. Germline CDR1 and CDR2: SEHNR and FQNEAQ (reference sequence). The CDR3 consists of 14 residues. Points on this clonotype: No antigen is known for it.

The authors ran a second PCR of about 6 to 11 cycles using a sample-barcoded 5' primer and a J-beta primer mix. MiXCR, run by TCRdb on the 5' RACE reads, gives a single entry per CDR3 protein. The data hold about 1.1 million distinct CDR3 sequences, with 35% to 45% observed a single time. The gene calls are TRBV7-9 and TRBJ1-1, with 9 bases matching TRBD1. The sequence was obtained from a man aged 18 to 35 in good health. The sample was blood. The CDR3 DNA is TGTGCCAGCAGCTTAGGGACAGGGGATCCTGAAGCTTTCTTT. Translated: CASSLGTGDPEAFF.